A single sample gave rise to the 18 T cell receptor beta chains below, sequenced in a study of blood T cell repertoires in COVID-19. The repertoire was sequenced with immunoSEQ multiplex PCR; TCRdb's copy has only in-frame clones and lacks some. The sample contains 200,000 to 250,000 clones, approximately 82% of which appear only once. The specimen sequenced was peripheral blood. These receptors all stem from a woman of 80 years or more with acute or convalescent COVID-19.

This rearrangement joins TRBV13 to TRBJ1-1, with D possibly being TRBD1 (6 bases). Germline V gene data show CDR1 as PRHDT and CDR2 as FYEKMQ (reference sequence). The CDR3 has 13 amino acids. V dropped 5 bases and J dropped 4 bases, with 11 bases sitting between them. The CDR3 nucleotides read TGTGCCAGCAGCAAATACAGGGCCACTGAAGCTTTCTTT. It codes for CASSKYRATEAFF.

The chain uses TRBV27 and TRBJ2-2, with D perhaps matching TRBD1 (6 bases). The CDR3 is 13 amino acids. Germline CDR1 and CDR2: MNHEY and SMNVEV (reference sequence). The V end lost 7 bases, the J end lost 1 base, and 7 bases lay between the germline ends. The DNA for the CDR3 is TGTGCCAGCAAACAGGGGAACACCGGGGAGCTGTTTTTT. This codes for CASKQGNTGELFF.

This clone was counted only a few times. The rearrangement links TRBV5-6 to TRBJ2-5; TRBD2 agrees at 8 bases. Germline V gives CDR1 SGHDT, CDR2 YYEEEE. This CDR3 region has 14 residues. Losses at the gene ends were 1 base for V and 4 bases for J; bases not matched to a gene: 3. CDR3 in DNA: TGTGCCAGCAGCTTGCGGACTAGCAGAGAGACCCAGTACTTC. Protein sequence: CASSLRTSRETQYF.

This clone showed up just once. The V and J genes are TRBV7-2 and TRBJ2-3, with 8 nucleotides matching TRBD2. Trimming cost V 2 bases and J 1 base; bases outside gene matches: 2. The CDR3 has 15 residues. The germline V gene has CDR1 SGHTA and CDR2 FQGNSA. The CDR3 here is CASSLLGGGTDTQYF. The DNA for the CDR3 is TGTGCCAGCAGCTTACTCGGGGGGGGCACAGATACGCAGTATTTT.

This chain links TRBV7-2 with TRBJ1-1; 8 nucleotides line up with TRBD1. The CDR3 extends over 15 amino acids. J was trimmed by 0 bases and V by 3 bases; bases with no gene match: 3. Per germline, CDR1 SGHTA and CDR2 FQGNSA. The CDR3 loop is CASSFSTGVNTEAFF. As DNA, the CDR3 is TGTGCCAGCAGCTTCTCGACAGGGGTGAACACTGAAGCTTTCTTT.

CDR3 region: CASSSGDSLTEAFF. CDR3 nucleotides: TGTGCCAGTAGTTCAGGTGACAGTTTGACTGAAGCTTTCTTT. The rearrangement links TRBV19 to TRBJ1-1; TRBD1 is a possible D gene (5 bases). V dropped 5 bases and J dropped 5 bases, with 15 bases sitting between them. The CDR3 is 14 residues long. Looked up from germline, CDR1 is LNHDA and CDR2 is SQIVND (reference sequence).

The rearrangement links TRBV6-1 to TRBJ1-3; D might be TRBD1 (5 bases). The V gene's germline CDR1 is MNHNS and CDR2 SASEGT. The CDR3 covers 15 residues. V was pared by 3 bases and J by 0 bases, with 9 bases between. CDR3 sequence: CASSDGGYSGNTIYF. CDR3 nucleotide sequence: TGTGCCAGCAGTGACGGGGGGTACTCTGGAAACACCATATATTTT.

This clone was recorded a few times. The chain links TRBV5-6 to TRBJ1-4, with TRBD1 as a possible D gene (5 bases). The CDR3 runs 15 residues. V was trimmed by 2 bases and J by 3 bases, leaving 11 bases between them. Germline V CDR1 and CDR2: SGHDT, YYEEEE. This CDR3 is CASSFLGGSNEKLFF. The CDR3 nucleotides read TGTGCCAGCAGCTTCCTCGGGGGATCTAATGAAAAACTGTTTTTT.

This clone was picked up a small number of times. The genes are TRBV11-2 and TRBJ2-3, with D tentatively TRBD1 (5 bases). The CDR3 sequence is 15 residues long. V lost 1 base and J lost 0, with 8 bases in between. Germline V lookup: CDR1 SGHAT, CDR2 FQNNGV. CDR3 coding DNA: TGTGCCAGCAGCTTAGGCCCAGGGAGCACAGATACGCAGTATTTT. Translation gives CASSLGPGSTDTQYF.

The chain combines TRBV7-2 with TRBJ2-7; the match to TRBD2 covers 7 bases. The CDR3 is 16 amino acids. Germline V gives CDR1 SGHTA, CDR2 FQGNSA. With 2 bases clipped from V and 2 bases from J, the junction kept 9 bases outside the gene matches. CDR3 bases: TGTGCCAGCAGCTTACAATCCGGGAGGACTACCTACGAGCAGTACTTC. Translation: CASSLQSGRTTYEQYF.

The genes are TRBV9 and TRBJ1-6, with D perhaps TRBD1 (6 bases). Deletions cut 5 bases from V and 5 bases from J, with 14 bases between. CDR3 length: 15 amino acids. The germline V gene has CDR1 SGDLS and CDR2 YYNGEE. Written as DNA, the CDR3 is TGTGCCAGCAGGGGACCCCAGGGGAATAATTCACCCCTCCACTTT. Translation: CASRGPQGNNSPLHF.

The V and J genes are TRBV11-2 and TRBJ1-1; 8 bases align to TRBD1. Germline V gene lookup returns CDR1 SGHAT and CDR2 FQNNGV. With V trimmed by 1 base and J by 5 bases, 6 bases remained unmatched. CDR3 length: 15 amino acids. CDR3 amino acids: CASSLVGQVGTEAFF. CDR3 nucleotide sequence: TGTGCCAGCAGCTTAGTGGGACAGGTGGGAACTGAAGCTTTCTTT. The full variable domain, its missing parts supplied by reference TRBV11-2 and TRBJ1-1, is EAGVAQSPRYKIIEKRQSVAFWCNPISGHATLYWYQQILGQGPKLLIQFQNNGVVDDSQLPKDRFSAERLKGVDSTLKIQPAKLEDSAVYLCASSLVGQVGTEAFFGQGTRLTVV.

This clone was observed a single time. This chain joins TRBV27 and TRBJ2-5; D gene ambiguous. The ends were cut back, 0 bases at V and 0 bases at J, with 14 bases in the middle. Germline values: CDR1 MNHEY, CDR2 SMNVEV (reference sequence). This CDR3 region has 17 residues. The CDR3 nucleotides read TGTGCCAGCAGTTTATCCAACCGTCGCCAGTACCAAGAGACCCAGTACTTC. Translating gives CASSLSNRRQYQETQYF.

V gene TRBV24-1 combines with J gene TRBJ2-2; a possible D gene is TRBD1 (6 bases). CDR3 length equals 15 residues. Germline values: CDR1 KGHDR, CDR2 SFDVKD. Trimming cost V 6 bases and J 5 bases, with 15 bases left between them. For the CDR3, the DNA is TGTGCCACCAGTACGTGGGCAGGGGCAACCGGGGAGCTGTTTTTT. It yields the protein CATSTWAGATGELFF.

The rearrangement uses TRBV12-5 and TRBJ1-1; the D gene is possibly TRBD1 (5 bases). Trimming removed 6 bases from V and 2 bases from J, with 13 bases in between. CDR1 LGHNT and CDR2 FRNRAP come from the germline V gene. This CDR3 region has 14 residues. CDR3 amino acids: CASGQGSGNTEAFF. CDR3 nucleotides: TGTGCTAGTGGCCAGGGCTCCGGCAACACTGAAGCTTTCTTT.

The chain combines TRBV6-5 with TRBJ2-2; possible D gene TRBD1, 5 bases. The CDR3 is 16 amino acids. CDR1 and CDR2 from the germline V gene are MNHEY and SVGAGI. Deletions cut 2 bases from V and 4 bases from J, with 14 bases between. CDR3 region: CASSYSAGYATGELFF. CDR3 coding DNA: TGTGCCAGCAGTTACAGTGCAGGGTATGCCACCGGGGAGCTGTTTTTT.

In its sample, this clone was seen once. The chain couples TRBV5-8 to TRBJ2-7, with TRBD2 matching over 14 bases. The CDR3 has 18 residues. The V segment lost 4 bases and the J segment 4 bases; nucleotides outside the gene matches: 13. CDR1 and CDR2 from the germline V gene are SGHTS and YDEGEE. The CDR3 loop reads CASSPQNLGLAGVYEQYF. The DNA for the CDR3 is TGTGCCAGCAGCCCTCAAAATTTGGGACTAGCGGGAGTTTACGAGCAGTACTTC.

The chain carries TRBV2 and TRBJ1-5; TRBD1 aligns across 7 bases. CDR1 and CDR2 from the germline V gene are SNHLY and FYNNEI. The CDR3 runs 13 residues. The ends lost 8 bases at V and 4 bases at J; junction bases unmatched: 5. The CDR3 here is CASARRGNQPQHF. CDR3 DNA sequence: TGTGCCAGCGCTCGCAGGGGGAATCAGCCCCAGCATTTT. The entire variable domain, with the rest obtained from reference TRBV2 and TRBJ1-5, is as follows: EPEVTQTPSHQVTQMGQEVILRCVPISNHLYFYWYRQILGQKVEFLVSFYNNEISEKSEIFDDQFSVERPDGSNFTLKIRSTKLEDSAMYFCASARRGNQPQHFGDGTRLSIL.